What follows are 11 T cell receptor beta chains derived from one specimen sequenced in a study of T cell responses to AZD1222 COVID-19 vaccine (dated by TCRdb to the early 2020s). Libraries came from the immunoSEQ multiplex PCR assay. TCRdb stores this immuneACCESS table with in-frame sequences only. Part of the clones is absent; in the studies checked, under half of the shortfall reflects unresolved V genes, and no reason is known for the rest. Here the sample has fewer than 200,000 clones; around 88% occur a single time. The ten biggest clones cover 11% of the sample. Explained via the paper, the time point label denotes: about 28 days (+/-7) after the second vaccine dose. The specimen comprised peripheral blood, sampled 28 days after the second AZD1222 dose. The receptor set was obtained from an adult who received the AZD1222 COVID-19 vaccine.

The chain has TRBV7-3 and TRBJ1-2, with D possibly matching TRBD1 (5 bases). Germline lookup yields CDR1 SGHTA and CDR2 FQGTGA. Trimming pared 5 bases from V and 2 bases from J, leaving 12 bases between. There are 14 residues in the CDR3. CDR3 protein: CASSPTGGNYGYTF. DNA of the CDR3: TGTGCCAGCAGCCCAACCGGGGGAAACTATGGCTACACCTTC.

V gene TRBV7-2 combines with J gene TRBJ2-5; weak D call: TRBD1 (5 bases). V was clipped by 2 bases and J by 4 bases, with 11 bases between them. The CDR3 has 14 residues. Germline lookup yields CDR1 SGHTA and CDR2 FQGNSA. CDR3: CASSLQGAVETQYF. CDR3 DNA sequence: TGTGCCAGCAGCTTACAAGGGGCCGTAGAGACCCAGTACTTC.

The count of this clone is one. The gene calls are TRBV11-2 and TRBJ2-1, with 7 positions matching TRBD2. Germline-derived CDR1 and CDR2 are SGHAT and FQNNGV. V trimming: 5 bases; J trimming: 2 bases; junction bases outside the gene matches: 6. CDR3 length: 15 amino acids. CDR3 sequence: CASSITTSAYNEQFF. CDR3 DNA sequence: TGTGCCAGCAGCATAACCACTAGCGCCTACAATGAGCAGTTCTTC.

The chain links TRBV6-5 to TRBJ1-6; tentative D call: TRBD1 (5 bases). V was trimmed by 0 bases and J by 12 bases, leaving 15 bases between them. Germline-derived CDR1 and CDR2 are MNHEY and SVGAGI. The CDR3 runs 15 residues. The CDR3 DNA sequence: TGTGCCAGCAGTTACTCGCTCCATCAAGGGGAACCCCTCCACTTT. Translating it yields CASSYSLHQGEPLHF.

The rearrangement uses TRBV11-1 and TRBJ2-3; D may be TRBD2 (5 bases). There are 14 residues in the CDR3. Trimming stripped 6 bases from V and 3 bases from J, with 13 bases between. The germline CDR1 and CDR2 sequences are SGHAT and FQDESV (reference sequence). As DNA, the CDR3 is TGTGCCAGCAGATCGGGGATTGGAACAGATACGCAGTATTTT. This gives the protein CASRSGIGTDTQYF.

J is TRBJ2-5 and V is TRBV9; D is perhaps TRBD1 (6 bases). This CDR3 is built from 15 residues. Germline CDR1 is SGDLS and CDR2 is YYNGEE. Trimming removed 3 bases at V and 1 base at J, with 13 bases between. CDR3 in amino acids: CASSAHTRGQETQYF. The CDR3 DNA is TGTGCCAGCAGCGCCCATACCAGGGGCCAAGAGACCCAGTACTTC.

The chain is built from TRBV18 and TRBJ2-2, with 7 bases matching TRBD1. The V gene end was trimmed by 2 bases and the J gene end by 7 bases; junction bases not matched to a gene: 13. The CDR3 is made up of 17 amino acids. Germline-derived CDR1 and CDR2 are KGHSH and LQKENI. CDR3 in DNA: TGTGCCAGCTCACCAGGGGTGACAGGGTCCGTGAACGGGGAGCTGTTTTTT. Its translation is CASSPGVTGSVNGELFF.

The chain uses TRBV4-2 and TRBJ2-4, with TRBD2 matching over 7 bases. CDR1 LGHNA and CDR2 YNFKEQ come from the germline V gene. Unmatched junction bases numbered 2, after V lost 0 bases and J lost 0 bases. The CDR3 consists of 16 residues. In DNA, the CDR3 is TGTGCCAGCAGCCAAGAAGCGGGGTCAGCCAAAAACATTCAGTACTTC. Translated: CASSQEAGSAKNIQYF.

The V and J genes are TRBV18 and TRBJ1-2; 7 nucleotides match TRBD1. V lost 1 base to trimming and J lost 0 bases; unmatched junction nucleotides: 20. The CDR3 totals 21 residues. The germline V gene has CDR1 KGHSH and CDR2 LQKENI. This chain's CDR3 is CASSPLTGAQGSIRSNYGYTF. CDR3 bases: TGTGCCAGCTCACCACTGACCGGTGCACAGGGGAGTATTCGGTCTAACTATGGCTACACCTTC.

This chain uses TRBV7-2 with TRBJ2-3, with D perhaps matching TRBD2 (5 bases). CDR3 length equals 14 residues. Trimming stripped 3 bases from V and 6 bases from J, with 13 bases between. Looked up from germline, CDR1 is SGHTA and CDR2 is FQGNSA. The CDR3 DNA sequence: TGTGCCAGCAGCTTCAGTGCGACTACCGATACGCAGTATTTT. Translated, it gives CASSFSATTDTQYF.

This chain connects TRBV2 to TRBJ1-2, with TRBD1 matching 10 bases. Trimming cost V 5 bases and J 4 bases; bases outside gene matches: 7. There are 15 residues in the CDR3. Germline CDR1 is SNHLY and CDR2 is FYNNEI. CDR3 sequence (DNA): TGTGCCAGCAGTAGAGACAGGGGGCAAGGCTATGGCTACACCTTC. It is translated as CASSRDRGQGYGYTF.